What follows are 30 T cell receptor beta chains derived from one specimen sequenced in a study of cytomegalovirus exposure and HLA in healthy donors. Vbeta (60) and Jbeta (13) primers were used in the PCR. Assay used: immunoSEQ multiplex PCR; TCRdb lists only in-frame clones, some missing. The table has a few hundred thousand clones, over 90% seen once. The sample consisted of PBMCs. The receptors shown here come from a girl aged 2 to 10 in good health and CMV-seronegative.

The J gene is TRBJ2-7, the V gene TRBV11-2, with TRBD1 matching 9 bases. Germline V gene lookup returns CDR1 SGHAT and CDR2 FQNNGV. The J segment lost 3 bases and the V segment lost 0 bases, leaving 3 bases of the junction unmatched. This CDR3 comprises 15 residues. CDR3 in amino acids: CASSLETGQGYEQYF. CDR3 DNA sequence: TGTGCCAGCAGCTTAGAAACGGGACAGGGCTACGAGCAGTACTTC.

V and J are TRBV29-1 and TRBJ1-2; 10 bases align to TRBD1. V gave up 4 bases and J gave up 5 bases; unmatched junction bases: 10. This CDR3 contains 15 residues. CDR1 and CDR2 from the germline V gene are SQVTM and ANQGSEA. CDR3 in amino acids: CSVGGGTGARYGYTF. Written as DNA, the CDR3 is TGCAGCGTTGGGGGGGGGACAGGGGCGAGGTATGGCTACACCTTC.

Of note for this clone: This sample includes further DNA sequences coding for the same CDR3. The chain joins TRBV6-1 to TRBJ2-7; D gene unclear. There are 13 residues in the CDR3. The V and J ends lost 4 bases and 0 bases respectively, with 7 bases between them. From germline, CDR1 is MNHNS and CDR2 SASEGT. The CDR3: CASSARSSYEQYF. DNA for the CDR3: TGTGCCAGCAGTGCGAGGAGCTCCTACGAGCAGTACTTC.

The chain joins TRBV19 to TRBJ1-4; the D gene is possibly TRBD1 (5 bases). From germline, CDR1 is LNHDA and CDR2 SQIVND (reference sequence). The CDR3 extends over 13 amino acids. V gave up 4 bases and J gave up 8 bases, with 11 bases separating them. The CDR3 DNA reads TGTGCCAGTAGTAGGAGGGGTGACGAAAAACTGTTTTTT. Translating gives CASSRRGDEKLFF.

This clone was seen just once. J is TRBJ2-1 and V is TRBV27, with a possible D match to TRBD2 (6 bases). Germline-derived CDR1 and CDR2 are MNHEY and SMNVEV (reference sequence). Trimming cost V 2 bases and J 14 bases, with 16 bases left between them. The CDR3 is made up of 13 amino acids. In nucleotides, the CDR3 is TGTGCCAGCAGTTTAACGTTACGCAGGGAGGAGTTCTTC. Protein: CASSLTLRREEFF.

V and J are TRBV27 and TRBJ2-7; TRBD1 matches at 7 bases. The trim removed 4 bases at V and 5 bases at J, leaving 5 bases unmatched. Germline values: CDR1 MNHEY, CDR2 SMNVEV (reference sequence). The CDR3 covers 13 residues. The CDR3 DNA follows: TGTGCCAGCAGTTCAAACAGGGGCCACGAGCAGTACTTC. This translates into CASSSNRGHEQYF.

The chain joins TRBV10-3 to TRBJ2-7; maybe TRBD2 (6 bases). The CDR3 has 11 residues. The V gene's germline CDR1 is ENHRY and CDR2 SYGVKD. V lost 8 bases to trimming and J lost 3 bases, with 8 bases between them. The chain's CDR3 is CAIGRRYEQYF. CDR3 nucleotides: TGTGCCATCGGGAGGCGCTACGAGCAGTACTTC.

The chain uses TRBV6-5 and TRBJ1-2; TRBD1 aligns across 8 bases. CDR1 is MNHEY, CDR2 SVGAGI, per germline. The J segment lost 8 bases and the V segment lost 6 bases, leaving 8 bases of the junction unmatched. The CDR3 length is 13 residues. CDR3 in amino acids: CASSPDRGNGYTF. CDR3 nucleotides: TGTGCCAGCAGCCCCGACAGGGGAAACGGCTACACCTTC.

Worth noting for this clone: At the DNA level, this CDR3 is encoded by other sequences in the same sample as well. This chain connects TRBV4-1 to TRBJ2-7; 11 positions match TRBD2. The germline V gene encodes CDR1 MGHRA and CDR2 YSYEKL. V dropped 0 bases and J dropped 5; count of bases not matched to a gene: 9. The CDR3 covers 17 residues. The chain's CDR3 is CASSQDLTSGSVHEQYF. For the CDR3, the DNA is TGCGCCAGCAGCCAAGACCTTACTAGCGGGAGTGTCCACGAGCAGTACTTC.

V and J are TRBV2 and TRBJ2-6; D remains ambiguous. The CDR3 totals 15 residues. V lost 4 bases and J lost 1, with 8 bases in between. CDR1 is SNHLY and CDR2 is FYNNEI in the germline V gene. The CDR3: CASSVELSGANVLTF. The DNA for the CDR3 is TGTGCCAGCAGTGTTGAGTTATCTGGGGCCAACGTCCTGACTTTC.

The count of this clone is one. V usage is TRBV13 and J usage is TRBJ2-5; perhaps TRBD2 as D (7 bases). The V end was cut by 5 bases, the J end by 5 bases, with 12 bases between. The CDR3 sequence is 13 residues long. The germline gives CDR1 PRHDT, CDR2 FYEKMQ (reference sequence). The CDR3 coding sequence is TGTGCCAGCAGCATGGGGGGGCCGGAGACCCAGTACTTC. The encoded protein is CASSMGGPETQYF.

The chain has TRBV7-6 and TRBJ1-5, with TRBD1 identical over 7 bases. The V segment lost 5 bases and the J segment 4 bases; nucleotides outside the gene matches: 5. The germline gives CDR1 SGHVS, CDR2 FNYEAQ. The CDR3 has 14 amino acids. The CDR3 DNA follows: TGTGCCAGCAGCCAACAGGGGATTAATCAGCCCCAGCATTTT. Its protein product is CASSQQGINQPQHF.

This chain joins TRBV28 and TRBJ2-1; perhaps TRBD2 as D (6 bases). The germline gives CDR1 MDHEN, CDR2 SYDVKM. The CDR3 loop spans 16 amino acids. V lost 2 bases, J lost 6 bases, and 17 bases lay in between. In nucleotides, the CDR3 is TGTGCCAGCAGTTTAGGAGGGGCTTTGGGCGGCAATGAGCAGTTCTTC. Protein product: CASSLGGALGGNEQFF.

The CDR3 loop reads CASSQDWEAWSPNYGYTF. DNA of the CDR3: TGCGCCAGCAGCCAAGATTGGGAGGCTTGGAGCCCTAACTATGGCTACACCTTC. The chain has TRBV4-1 and TRBJ1-2; D gene uncertain. This CDR3 has 18 amino acids. Germline values: CDR1 MGHRA, CDR2 YSYEKL. V was clipped by 0 bases and J by 0 bases, with 17 bases between them.

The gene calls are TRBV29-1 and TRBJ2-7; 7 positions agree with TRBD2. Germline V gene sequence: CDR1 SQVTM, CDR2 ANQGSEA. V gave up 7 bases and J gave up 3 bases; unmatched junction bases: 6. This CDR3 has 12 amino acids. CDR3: CSASGKFYEQYF. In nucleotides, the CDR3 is TGCAGCGCCAGCGGGAAGTTCTACGAGCAGTACTTC.

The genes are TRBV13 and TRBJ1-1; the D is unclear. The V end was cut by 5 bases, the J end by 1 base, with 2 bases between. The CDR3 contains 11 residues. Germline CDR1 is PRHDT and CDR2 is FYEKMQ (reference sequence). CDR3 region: CASSRNTEAFF. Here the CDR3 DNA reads TGTGCCAGCAGCCGGAACACTGAAGCTTTCTTT.

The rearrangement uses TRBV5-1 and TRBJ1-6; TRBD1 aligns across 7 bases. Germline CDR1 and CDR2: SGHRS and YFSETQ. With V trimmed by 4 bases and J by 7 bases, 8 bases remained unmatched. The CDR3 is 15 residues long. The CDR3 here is CASSGRGQQNSPLHF. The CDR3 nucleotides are TGCGCCAGCAGCGGAAGGGGACAGCAGAATTCACCCCTCCACTTT.

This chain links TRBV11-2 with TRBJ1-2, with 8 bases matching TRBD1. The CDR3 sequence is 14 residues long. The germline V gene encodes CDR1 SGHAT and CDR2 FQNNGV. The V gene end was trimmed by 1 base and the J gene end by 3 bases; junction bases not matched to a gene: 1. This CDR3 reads CASSLGQGYYGYTF. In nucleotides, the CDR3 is TGTGCCAGCAGCTTAGGACAGGGGTACTATGGCTACACCTTC.

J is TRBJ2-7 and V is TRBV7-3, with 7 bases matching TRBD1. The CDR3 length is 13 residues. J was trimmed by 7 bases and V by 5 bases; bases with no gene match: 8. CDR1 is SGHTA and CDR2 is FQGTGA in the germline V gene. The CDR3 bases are TGTGCCAGCAGCAGGGACAGCCTAGGGGAGCAGTACTTC. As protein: CASSRDSLGEQYF.

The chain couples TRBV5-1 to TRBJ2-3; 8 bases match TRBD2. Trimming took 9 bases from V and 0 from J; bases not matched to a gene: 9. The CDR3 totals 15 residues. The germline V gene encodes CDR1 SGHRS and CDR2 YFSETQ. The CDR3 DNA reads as TGCGCCACATCTGAGGGACTAGGGAGCACAGATACGCAGTATTTT. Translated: CATSEGLGSTDTQYF.

CDR3 residues: CASSETGAYEQYF. CDR3 nucleotides: TGTGCCAGCAGCGAAACAGGGGCCTACGAGCAGTACTTC. The chain couples TRBV27 to TRBJ2-7, with TRBD1 identical over 7 bases. The CDR3 is 13 residues long. CDR1 MNHEY and CDR2 SMNVEV come from the germline V gene (reference sequence). V lost 6 bases, J lost 2 bases, and 4 bases stayed unmatched.

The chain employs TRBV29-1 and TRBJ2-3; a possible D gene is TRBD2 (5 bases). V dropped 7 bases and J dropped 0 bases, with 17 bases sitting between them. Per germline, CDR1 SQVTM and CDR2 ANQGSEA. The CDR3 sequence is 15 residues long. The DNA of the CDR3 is TGCAGCGCCCCTTTGAGGGAGACTAGCACAGATACGCAGTATTTT. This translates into CSAPLRETSTDTQYF.

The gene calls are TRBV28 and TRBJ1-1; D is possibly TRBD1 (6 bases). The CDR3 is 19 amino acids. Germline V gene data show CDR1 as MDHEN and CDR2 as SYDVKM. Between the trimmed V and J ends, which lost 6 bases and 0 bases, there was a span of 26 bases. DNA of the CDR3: TGTGCCAGCAGCACTTTAAGTCTCGGCGGGGGCCCCATGAACACTGAAGCTTTCTTT. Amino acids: CASSTLSLGGGPMNTEAFF.

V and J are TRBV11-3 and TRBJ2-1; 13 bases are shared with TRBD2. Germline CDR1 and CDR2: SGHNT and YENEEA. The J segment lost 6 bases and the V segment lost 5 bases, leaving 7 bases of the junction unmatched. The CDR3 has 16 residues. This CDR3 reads CASSPGTSGGANEQFF. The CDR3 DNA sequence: TGTGCCAGCAGCCCTGGCACTAGCGGGGGGGCCAATGAGCAGTTCTTC.

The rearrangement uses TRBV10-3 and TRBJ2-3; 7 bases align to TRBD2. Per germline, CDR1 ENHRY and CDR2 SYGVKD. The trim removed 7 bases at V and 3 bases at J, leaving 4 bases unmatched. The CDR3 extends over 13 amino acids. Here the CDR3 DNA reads TGTGCCATCACGGCGGGAGTGACAGATACGCAGTATTTT. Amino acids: CAITAGVTDTQYF.

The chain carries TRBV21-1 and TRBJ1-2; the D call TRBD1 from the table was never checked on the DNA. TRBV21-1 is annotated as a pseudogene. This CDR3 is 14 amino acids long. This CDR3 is CASSKQGEDYGYTF. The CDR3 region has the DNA TGTGCCAGCAGCAAACAGGGGGAGGACTATGGCTACACCTTC.

CDR3 nucleotide sequence: TGTGCCAGCAGCACACCGACAGGAAACGACAACTATGGCTACACCTTC. It specifies CASSTPTGNDNYGYTF. This chain connects TRBV7-9 to TRBJ1-2; D might be TRBD1 (6 bases). The CDR3 covers 16 residues. V was pared by 5 bases and J by 2 bases, with 18 bases between. The germline V gene encodes CDR1 SEHNR and CDR2 FQNEAQ (reference sequence).

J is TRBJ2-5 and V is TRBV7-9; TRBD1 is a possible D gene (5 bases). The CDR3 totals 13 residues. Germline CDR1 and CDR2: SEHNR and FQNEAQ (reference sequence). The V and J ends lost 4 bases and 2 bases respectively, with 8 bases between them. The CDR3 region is CASSSTDQETQYF. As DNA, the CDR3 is TGTGCCAGCAGCTCGACAGATCAAGAGACCCAGTACTTC. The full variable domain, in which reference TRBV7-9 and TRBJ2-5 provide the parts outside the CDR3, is DTGVSQNPRHKITKRGQNVTFRCDPISEHNRLYWYRQTLGQGPEFLTYFQNEAQLEKSRLLSDRFSAERPKGSFSTLEIQRTEQGDSAMYLCASSSTDQETQYFGPGTRLLVL.

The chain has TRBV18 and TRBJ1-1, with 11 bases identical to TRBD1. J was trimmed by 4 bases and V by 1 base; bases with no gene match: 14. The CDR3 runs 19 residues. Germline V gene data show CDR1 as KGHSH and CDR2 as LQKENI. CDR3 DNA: TGTGCCAGCTCACCACTTTTAATAGGACAGGGGGCTCGAGGCACTGAAGCTTTCTTT. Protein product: CASSPLLIGQGARGTEAFF.

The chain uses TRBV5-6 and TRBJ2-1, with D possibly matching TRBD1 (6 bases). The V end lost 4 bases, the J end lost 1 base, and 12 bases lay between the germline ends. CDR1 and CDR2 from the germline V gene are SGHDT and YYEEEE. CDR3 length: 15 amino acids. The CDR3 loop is CASSPIQGSYNEQFF. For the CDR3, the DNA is TGTGCCAGCAGCCCGATCCAGGGGTCCTACAATGAGCAGTTCTTC.